The clone carrying this T cell receptor beta chain appeared a few times. The antigen remains undetermined. Trimming removed 5 bases at V and 3 bases at J, with 22 bases between. CDR1 SGHTA and CDR2 FQGNSA come from the germline V gene. This CDR3 has 17 residues. An Oncomine TCR Beta short-read assay was used to sequence the DNA from cultured CD4+ T cells. It was from cultured CD4+ T cells that genomic DNA was extracted. TCRdb fed the PCR reads into MiXCR, producing one record per CDR3 protein. The data hold roughly 9,900 distinct CDR3 sequences, with roughly 28% observed a single time. Treatment of the sample: approximately 10-day PBMC culture with coronavirus spike peptide pools or control peptides (ViraFEST assay). With fresh IL-2 medium, half the medium was replaced on days 3 and 7. This entry comes from a study of vaccination and CD4 T cells after COVID-19. Study-level background: Controls used CEFX viral epitopes (positive), HIV-1 Nef peptides (negative), or no peptide.

The sequenced sample consisted of CD4+ T cells from blood, cultured in vitro. The clonotype originates from a human donor who had recovered from COVID-19. The chain joins TRBV7-2 to TRBJ1-1; D is undetermined. CDR3 sequence (DNA): TGTGCCAGCAGCCCAATCACGGGGATCGTGAGGGACACTGAAGCTTTCTTT. Protein: CASSPITGIVRDTEAFF.